One sample yielded the 12 T cell receptor beta chains listed below, sequenced in a study of cytomegalovirus exposure and HLA in healthy donors. The method was immunoSEQ multiplex PCR; TCRdb's version includes in-frame clones alone and lacks a portion of them. The sample consists of under 150,000 clones, 70% to 90% of them appearing once. Sequencing was carried out using PBMCs. The receptors stem from a man younger than 35 in good health and CMV-seropositive.

This clone occurred once. The chain couples TRBV27 to TRBJ2-1, with TRBD2 matching over 9 bases. V trimming: 2 bases; J trimming: 7 bases; junction bases outside the gene matches: 6. This CDR3 has 15 residues. Looked up from germline, CDR1 is MNHEY and CDR2 is SMNVEV (reference sequence). The CDR3 region is CASSLRLAGQNEQFF. CDR3 DNA sequence: TGTGCCAGCAGTTTAAGGCTAGCGGGGCAAAATGAGCAGTTCTTC.

The rearrangement links TRBV25-1 to TRBJ2-7; 7 bases line up with TRBD2. This CDR3 has 14 amino acids. V was pared by 4 bases and J by 0 bases, with 3 bases of the junction left unmatched. Germline-derived CDR1 and CDR2 are MGHDK and SYGVNS. The DNA of the CDR3 is TGTGCCAGCAGTGCCGGGAGGTTCTCCTACGAGCAGTACTTC. Its translation is CASSAGRFSYEQYF.

The chain has TRBV2 and TRBJ1-1; TRBD1 is a possible D gene (5 bases). The CDR3 is made up of 14 amino acids. The V gene's germline CDR1 is SNHLY and CDR2 FYNNEI. Between the trimmed V and J ends, which lost 4 bases and 1 base, there was a span of 10 bases. CDR3 bases: TGTGCCAGCAGTGTCAGGGAAAGGAACACTGAAGCTTTCTTT. Protein: CASSVRERNTEAFF.

This clone was observed a few times. The rearrangement joins TRBV19 to TRBJ2-7; TRBD2 aligns across 10 bases. With 6 bases clipped from V and 2 bases from J, the junction kept 7 bases outside the gene matches. The CDR3 loop spans 15 amino acids. Per the germline V gene, CDR1 is LNHDA and CDR2 is SQIVND (reference sequence). The CDR3 DNA is TGTGCCAGTAGCGGACTAGCGGCGGGGACCTACGAGCAGTACTTC. It yields the protein CASSGLAAGTYEQYF.

The chain couples TRBV5-1 to TRBJ2-7; 7 nucleotides agree with TRBD2. This CDR3 region has 15 residues. The germline gives CDR1 SGHRS, CDR2 YFSETQ. Trimming removed 0 bases from V and 6 bases from J; junction bases left unmatched: 9. The CDR3 spells CASSLGSSGIFEQYF. The DNA for the CDR3 is TGCGCCAGCAGCTTGGGATCCAGCGGGATATTCGAGCAGTACTTC. The full variable domain, its missing parts supplied by reference TRBV5-1 and TRBJ2-7, is KAGVTQTPRYLIKTRGQQVTLSCSPISGHRSVSWYQQTPGQGLQFLFEYFSETQRNKGNFPGRFSGRQFSNSRSEMNVSTLELGDSALYLCASSLGSSGIFEQYFGPGTRLTVT.

The genes are TRBV5-4 and TRBJ2-1, with 13 positions matching TRBD2. Germline V gene sequence: CDR1 SGHNT, CDR2 YYREEE (reference sequence). V lost 7 bases, J lost 8 bases, and 9 bases stayed unmatched. The CDR3 has 15 amino acids. CDR3 nucleotides: TGTGCCAGCTACGACAGGACTAGCGGGGGTTATGAGCAGTTCTTC. This encodes CASYDRTSGGYEQFF.

This clone appeared once. The V gene is TRBV5-1, the J gene TRBJ1-6; possible D gene TRBD1, 6 bases. V was clipped by 0 bases and J by 7 bases, with 8 bases between them. CDR1 SGHRS and CDR2 YFSETQ come from the germline V gene. The CDR3 is 14 residues long. CDR3 in amino acids: CASSLDRVNSPLHF. CDR3 in DNA: TGCGCCAGCAGCTTGGACAGGGTGAATTCACCCCTCCACTTT.

This clone was counted a single time. V gene TRBV6-1 combines with J gene TRBJ2-1; 10 bases align to TRBD2. CDR3 length equals 12 residues. Per the germline V gene, CDR1 is MNHNS and CDR2 is SASEGT. The trim removed 2 bases at V and 15 bases at J, leaving 4 bases unmatched. The CDR3 is CASSEPERGGFF. In DNA, the CDR3 is TGTGCCAGCAGTGAACCAGAGCGGGGGGGGTTCTTC.

The rearrangement uses TRBV10-3 and TRBJ2-7; 10 bases line up with TRBD2. Trimming took 6 bases from V and 3 from J; bases not matched to a gene: 11. This CDR3 spans 16 amino acids. Per germline, CDR1 ENHRY and CDR2 SYGVKD. CDR3 region: CAISLGGPSGGYEQYF. CDR3 bases: TGTGCCATCAGCCTCGGGGGGCCTAGCGGGGGCTACGAGCAGTACTTC.

J is TRBJ1-1 and V is TRBV5-3; D possibly corresponds to TRBD1 (6 bases). TRBV5-3 is filed as an ORF, its function uncertain. V shed 5 bases and J shed 6 bases, with 14 bases lying between them. The length of the CDR3 is 13 residues. DNA of the CDR3: TGTGCCAGAAGGGACAGTAGTTACCCTGAAGCTTTCTTT. Protein sequence: CARRDSSYPEAFF.

The V and J genes are TRBV18 and TRBJ1-3; 9 bases match TRBD1. This CDR3 contains 14 residues. Trimming removed 6 bases from V and 4 bases from J; junction bases left unmatched: 4. CDR1 is KGHSH, CDR2 LQKENI, per germline. CDR3 DNA sequence: TGTGCCAGCTCTTACAGGGGGCAAGGAAACACCATATATTTT. This encodes CASSYRGQGNTIYF.

The chain links TRBV28 to TRBJ1-1, with 9 bases identical to TRBD1. The germline V gene has CDR1 MDHEN and CDR2 SYDVKM. Trimming cost V 7 bases and J 11 bases; bases outside gene matches: 11. This CDR3 is 13 amino acids long. The CDR3 DNA follows: TGTGCCAGCACTTCCCCGGGACAGGGAATGGCTTTCTTT. Protein product: CASTSPGQGMAFF.